This TCR beta chain derives from a study of regulatory T cells in long-lasting Graves disease. HTBI primers from iRepertoire and Arm-PCR of CDR3 regions yielded the TCR beta libraries. As processed by the authors: Across the samples, identification revealed 55 to 80 TRBV and about 15 TRBJ segments. MiXCR, applied by TCRdb to the multiplex PCR reads, yields one record per CDR3 protein. It is TCRdb's table, rather than the study itself, that gives the V and J calls and clone size. This sample has 300,000 or so distinct CDR3 sequences, with less than 20% found just once. Whole-study findings and limits: Sample size, which was small, may have reduced accuracy. TRBV28, TRBJ1-2 and TRBJ2-5 emerged as the favored segments in persistent disease. The number of shared public clonotypes was higher in persistent patients (around 2,500) than new patients (approximately 1,000).

Of note for this clonotype: Its antigen is unidentified. Just one base apart from a much larger clone, this may be a read error.

Regarding time point: persistent/refractory GD, antithyroid drugs over 5 years with positive TRAb. PBMCs provided the RNA from which the TCR library was made. CDR1 MRHNA and CDR2 SNTAGT come from the germline V gene. The CDR3 sequence is 18 residues long. The TCR sequence derives from a female donor with Graves disease. J is TRBJ2-5 and V is TRBV6-4; D is unclear. Sequences were derived from peripheral blood mononuclear cells (PBMCs), sampled when the disease was refractory, from a patient treated with antithyroid drugs. The CDR3 DNA reads as TGTGCCAGCAGTAGAGTGGGTGAATCTTACTTGTACCAAGAGATCCAGTACTTC. Its protein is CASSRVGESYLYQEIQYF.